The 8 T cell receptor beta chains in this list originate from one sample, sequenced in a study of T cell repertoires in cytomegalovirus infection. No antigen is known for these receptors. TCRdb processed the reads anew with MiXCR; each CDR3 protein has one entry. This sample has around 430,000 distinct CDR3 sequences, with under 55% found just once. Sequencing used cultured PBMCs, obtained from culture after CMV antigen stimulation. The origin of the receptors is a human donor in good health (CMV status not recorded). Some clones in this sample may be carry-over from other donors' samples.

This chain connects TRBV6-5 to TRBJ2-7; D gene ambiguous. Germline V gene data show CDR1 as MNHEY and CDR2 as SVGAGI. Trimming stripped 2 bases from V and 1 base from J, with 18 bases between. This CDR3 spans 17 amino acids. The CDR3 loop reads CASSYLPPLPLSYEQYF. The CDR3 DNA sequence: TGTGCCAGCAGTTACCTTCCTCCTCTGCCCCTGTCCTACGAGCAGTACTTC.

Only a few counts were recorded for this clonotype. This sequence joins TRBV7-2 and TRBJ1-6; 8 bases line up with TRBD1. Germline V CDR1 and CDR2: SGHTA, FQGNSA. V lost 1 base, J lost 7 bases, and 3 bases stayed unmatched. This CDR3 is 15 amino acids long. This chain's CDR3 is CASSLDTGGNSPLHF. CDR3 sequence (DNA): TGTGCCAGCAGCTTAGACACAGGGGGGAATTCACCCCTCCACTTT.

This chain joins TRBV28 and TRBJ1-5, with 9 bases fitting TRBD1. Germline values: CDR1 MDHEN, CDR2 SYDVKM. With V trimmed by 7 bases and J by 4 bases, 8 bases remained unmatched. The CDR3 totals 15 residues. CDR3 loop: CASTGTGSKNQPQHF. In DNA, the CDR3 is TGTGCCAGCACCGGGACAGGGTCCAAAAATCAGCCCCAGCATTTT.

This clonotype was detected a few times. The gene calls are TRBV6-6 and TRBJ2-7; TRBD2 matches 7 bases. V was clipped by 2 bases and J by 6 bases; unmatched bases: 4. This CDR3 is 13 amino acids long. Per germline, CDR1 MNHNY and CDR2 SVGAGI (reference sequence). The CDR3 is CASSYGREGEQYF. The CDR3 nucleotides are TGTGCCAGCAGTTACGGAAGGGAGGGCGAGCAGTACTTC.

This clonotype has just a few counts. V usage is TRBV6-1 and J usage is TRBJ2-6; D is unresolved. The CDR3 is 19 amino acids. The ends were cut back, 3 bases at V and 0 bases at J, with 18 bases in the middle. The germline gives CDR1 MNHNS, CDR2 SASEGT. The DNA for the CDR3 is TGTGCCAGCAGTGACCCCGTACAGTTACAGAGCTCTGGGGCCAACGTCCTGACTTTC. Its translation is CASSDPVQLQSSGANVLTF.

The sample holds a few counts of this clonotype. J is TRBJ1-6 and V is TRBV28; no reliable D call. The germline gives CDR1 MDHEN, CDR2 SYDVKM. V dropped 6 bases and J dropped 0 bases, with 6 bases sitting between them. This CDR3 comprises 14 residues. CDR3 bases: TGTGCCAGCAGACCAAGCTCCTATAATTCACCCCTCCACTTT. Its protein product is CASRPSSYNSPLHF.

The chain links TRBV11-2 to TRBJ1-1; weak D call: TRBD1 (5 bases). Germline V lookup: CDR1 SGHAT, CDR2 FQNNGV. This CDR3 comprises 13 residues. V was shortened by 8 bases and J by 6 bases, with 16 bases between the two germline ends. In DNA form, the CDR3 reads TGTGCCAGCGCTTGGGACCGGGATTCTGAAGCTTTCTTT. Amino acid sequence: CASAWDRDSEAFF. The full variable domain, completed using reference TRBV11-2 and TRBJ1-1, is EAGVAQSPRYKIIEKRQSVAFWCNPISGHATLYWYQQILGQGPKLLIQFQNNGVVDDSQLPKDRFSAERLKGVDSTLKIQPAKLEDSAVYLCASAWDRDSEAFFGQGTRLTVV.

This clonotype was counted at least ten times. The chain employs TRBV7-2 and TRBJ1-2; D is possibly TRBD1 (5 bases). This CDR3 is built from 15 residues. Trimming removed 0 bases at V and 0 bases at J, with 8 bases between. CDR1 and CDR2 (germline): SGHTA, FQGNSA. The CDR3 bases are TGTGCCAGCAGCTTAGCGCTGGGGGCTAACTATGGCTACACCTTC. Translation: CASSLALGANYGYTF.